This paragraph covers one T cell receptor beta chain sequence. What it binds is not known. Germline CDR1 and CDR2: SEHNR and FQNEAQ (reference sequence). Trimming cost V 5 bases and J 3 bases, with 5 bases left between them. The CDR3 length is 11 residues. The data originate from a study of post-analysis software for immune sequencing data. As for the study in general: Relapsing-remitting, secondary progressive and progressive-relapsing courses of multiple sclerosis were included. Study-wide results and limits: When compared against controls, multiple sclerosis patients showed significantly lower normalized Chao1 diversity. Patients carried five TRBV segments more frequently than controls did, and TRBV5-6, TRBV5-1 and TRBV20-1 were among them.

The TCR beta cDNA libraries carried unique molecular identifiers. In TCRdb, the PCR reads were re-called with MiXCR into one record per CDR3 protein. The sample includes approximately 660,000 distinct CDR3 sequences, around 64% of them seen just once. The sequencing input was blood. This receptor was identified in a girl aged 2-10 years with multiple sclerosis. The chain carries TRBV7-9 and TRBJ2-7; unclear D gene. The CDR3 nucleotides read TGTGCCAGCAGCATGGGCTACGAGCAGTACTTC. Translation: CASSMGYEQYF. The entire variable domain, with the rest obtained from reference TRBV7-9 and TRBJ2-7, is as follows: DTGVSQNPRHKITKRGQNVTFRCDPISEHNRLYWYRQTLGQGPEFLTYFQNEAQLEKSRLLSDRFSAERPKGSFSTLEIQRTEQGDSAMYLCASSMGYEQYFGPGTRLTVT.